This TCR beta chain was sequenced in a study of T cell responses to AZD1222 COVID-19 vaccine. Study outcomes and limitations: Clonal diversity was possibly underestimated; the donors were predominantly white British and more often female. CD4 TCRs linked to vaccination spanned spike, dominating at 160-218 and 743-854. Reports say nearly half of spike-specific TCRs go after unmutated variant regions. Following two doses of AZD1222, Spike-specific TCR breadth and depth rose.

With 9 bases clipped from V and 4 bases from J, the junction kept 7 bases outside the gene matches. Germline CDR1 reads SNHLY; CDR2 reads FYNNEI. The CDR3 contains 13 residues. In this sample, this clone turned up a few times. Its cognate antigen is unknown. The table came from immunoSEQ multiplex PCR; TCRdb's copy has only in-frame clones and leaves some out. The sample records approximately 89,000 clones, roughly nine tenths being singletons. The source of this sequence is an adult who received the AZD1222 COVID-19 vaccine. The rearrangement uses TRBV2 and TRBJ2-7; 9 nucleotides agree with TRBD1. Sequenced material: peripheral blood, taken 28 days after the second AZD1222 dose. Written as DNA, the CDR3 is TGTGCCAGTAGTACCGGGACAGGGTACGAGCAGTACTTC. This codes for CASSTGTGYEQYF.